This T cell receptor beta chain was sequenced in a study of control samples from healthy donors and cancer patients. The junction had 12 bases not matched to a gene; V was cut back by 2 bases and J by 0 bases. CDR1 is KGHDR, CDR2 SFDVKD, per germline. The CDR3 has 20 amino acids. This clone turned up a few times. This table comes from immunoSEQ multiplex PCR, and its TCRdb copy is limited to in-frame clones, with some not included. Seen here are tens of thousands of clones, approximately 86% observed once, and the top ten hold over 2.5%. The sequenced sample was PBMCs. The genes are TRBV24-1 and TRBJ2-4, with TRBD1 matching over 10 bases. This receptor was identified in a woman aged 50 to 65 with lung cancer. The CDR3 protein is CATSDSNAGTGALAKNIQYF. CDR3 sequence (DNA): TGTGCCACCAGTGATTCAAACGCCGGGACAGGGGCCCTAGCCAAAAACATTCAGTACTTC.